This T cell receptor (beta chain) was captured by sequencing in a study of T cell repertoires in cytomegalovirus infection. This clonotype was detected ten times or more. Its antigen is not identified. Whole-study results and caveats: HLA-C-restricted, CMV-specific TCR beta clonotypes were dominant ex vivo.

V lost 0 bases, J lost 1 base, and 2 bases stayed unmatched. There are 16 residues in the CDR3. Germline V gene data show CDR1 as SGHTA and CDR2 as FQGNSA. Each CDR3 protein is one row after TCRdb ran MiXCR on the reads. The repertoire holds more than 650,000 distinct CDR3 sequences, with under 40% as singletons. This sequence originates from a human donor in good health (CMV status not recorded). Some clones in this sample may be carry-over from other donors' samples. V usage is TRBV7-2 and J usage is TRBJ2-5; 10 bases fit TRBD2. Sample: PBMCs. The CDR3 loop reads CASSLAASGGQETQYF. The CDR3 bases are TGTGCCAGCAGCTTAGCGGCTAGCGGGGGCCAAGAGACCCAGTACTTC. The entire variable domain, with the rest obtained from reference TRBV7-2 and TRBJ2-5, is as follows: GAGVSQSPSNKVTEKGKDVELRCDPISGHTALYWYRQSLGQGLEFLIYFQGNSAPDKSGLPSDRFSAERTGGSVSTLTIQRTQQEDSAVYLCASSLAASGGQETQYFGPGTRLLVL.